One sample yielded the 9 T cell receptor beta chains listed below, sequenced in a study of Graves' ophthalmopathy and Graves' hyperthyroidism. The TCR beta CDR3 regions underwent amplification from RNA transcripts. Scientists carried out first-round RT-PCR using HTBI primers and then a second-round multiplex PCR. Via MiXCR, TCRdb re-called the multiplex PCR reads, giving one row per CDR3 protein. The table records more than 300,000 distinct CDR3 sequences, approximately 15% of them present only once. The specimen sequenced was peripheral blood. The receptors here all came from a woman between 18 and 29 years old with stable Graves' hyperthyroidism.

This clonotype was seen ten or more times. V gene TRBV5-1 combines with J gene TRBJ1-1; D perhaps matches TRBD1 (5 bases). The CDR3 covers 15 residues. The germline gives CDR1 SGHRS, CDR2 YFSETQ. The germline V and J ends were trimmed by 3 bases and 1 base, with 13 bases remaining between them. DNA for the CDR3: TGCGCCAGCAGCTCGTGGGGGGTTGGGAACACTGAAGCTTTCTTT. Translated: CASSSWGVGNTEAFF.

At least ten counts were recorded for this clonotype. V usage is TRBV10-3 and J usage is TRBJ1-2; possible D gene TRBD1, 5 bases. CDR1 ENHRY and CDR2 SYGVKD come from the germline V gene. Trimming removed 0 bases from V and 7 bases from J, with 15 bases in between. CDR3 length: 15 residues. CDR3 in DNA: TGTGCCATCAGTGAGTCGACGAGCAGGGCCTCTGGCTACACCTTC. Protein product: CAISESTSRASGYTF.

There are many counts of this clonotype. V is TRBV6-5 and J is TRBJ1-1, with D possibly being TRBD1 (6 bases). V was shortened by 8 bases and J by 5 bases, with 15 bases between the two germline ends. Germline V gives CDR1 MNHEY, CDR2 SVGAGI. The CDR3 is 13 residues long. CDR3 sequence: CASGKGGSTEAFF. As DNA, the CDR3 is TGTGCCAGCGGAAAAGGGGGTAGTACTGAAGCTTTCTTT.

In its sample, this clonotype was seen many times. V and J are TRBV7-2 and TRBJ2-7; 7 nucleotides agree with TRBD1. In germline, CDR1 is SGHTA, CDR2 FQGNSA. V was pared by 11 bases and J by 2 bases, with 6 bases of the junction left unmatched. The CDR3 is 12 amino acids. CDR3 sequence (DNA): TGTGCCCTCCAGACAGGGCCCTACGAGCAGTACTTC. This codes for CALQTGPYEQYF.

This clonotype occurred many times. The chain links TRBV7-9 to TRBJ1-2, with D hard to call. The V end was cut by 2 bases, the J end by 3 bases, with 13 bases between. Germline assignment: CDR1 SEHNR and CDR2 FQNEAQ (reference sequence). CDR3 length: 15 residues. The CDR3 is CASSLSFRVYYGYTF. As DNA, the CDR3 is TGTGCCAGCAGCTTAAGTTTTCGGGTTTACTATGGCTACACCTTC.

This clonotype was observed many times. The chain has TRBV20-1 and TRBJ1-1, with 8 nucleotides matching TRBD1. V was pared by 5 bases and J by 4 bases, with 6 bases of the junction left unmatched. Germline V gene data show CDR1 as DFQATT and CDR2 as SNEGSKA (reference sequence). The CDR3 is made up of 13 amino acids. CDR3 in amino acids: CSAPGGSLTEAFF. CDR3 in DNA: TGCAGTGCTCCAGGGGGCTCCCTCACTGAAGCTTTCTTT.

The sample holds many counts of this clonotype. A much larger clone is a single base away; this may be a read error. Without the conserved terminal phenylalanine or tryptophan, this CDR3 likely stems from a read error. The V gene is TRBV12-3 or TRBV12-4, the J gene TRBJ2-7; no reliable D call. This CDR3 spans 12 amino acids. V lost 1 base, J lost 2 bases, and 3 bases lay in between. The CDR3 loop reads CASSLVPYEQYI. For the CDR3, the DNA is TGTGCCAGCAGTTTAGTTCCCTACGAGCAGTACATC.

This clonotype was observed at least ten times. The V call is TRBV19, the J call TRBJ2-7; 9 nucleotides align to TRBD1. The ends lost 3 bases at V and 9 bases at J; junction bases unmatched: 12. From germline, CDR1 is LNHDA and CDR2 SQIVND (reference sequence). This CDR3 spans 15 amino acids. The CDR3 DNA is TGTGCCAGTAGTATCCCCGGGACAGGGAATGTGGTGCAGTACTTC. Protein: CASSIPGTGNVVQYF.

CDR3 in DNA: TGTGCCAGCAGCGCGGGACAGGGAGAAAACATTCAGTACTTC. It specifies CASSAGQGENIQYF. The J gene is TRBJ2-4, the V gene TRBV12-3 or TRBV12-4; TRBD1 matches 9 bases. Trimming cost V 6 bases and J 5 bases; bases outside gene matches: 5. This CDR3 is 14 amino acids long.